One and the same sample provided the 25 T cell receptor beta chains below, sequenced in a study of cytomegalovirus exposure and HLA in healthy donors. TCRdb's table, derived via immunoSEQ multiplex PCR, lists solely in-frame clones and lacks some. The repertoire holds approximately 220,000 clones, with about 83% as singletons. The sequenced sample consisted of PBMCs. All receptors derive from a man between 18 and 29 years old in good health and CMV-seronegative.

The chain uses TRBV4-3 and TRBJ1-6, with D possibly matching TRBD1 (5 bases). The CDR3 runs to 16 residues. CDR1 LGHNA and CDR2 YSLEER come from the germline V gene. Trimming stripped 3 bases from V and 7 bases from J, with 16 bases between. The CDR3 sequence is CASSQGPAAGNSPLHF. The CDR3 region has the DNA TGCGCCAGCAGCCAGGGTCCCGCGGCAGGGAATTCACCCCTCCACTTT.

CDR3 sequence reads: CASSLRAGVQYF. The CDR3 nucleotides are TGTGCCAGCAGCTTAAGGGCAGGGGTGCAGTACTTC. This chain uses TRBV7-2 with TRBJ2-7, with a possible D match to TRBD1 (6 bases). V dropped 2 bases and J dropped 9 bases, with 11 bases sitting between them. The CDR3 has 12 amino acids. In germline, CDR1 is SGHTA, CDR2 FQGNSA.

This clone was counted a few times. The V call is TRBV21-1, the J call TRBJ2-3; whether TRBD2, the table's D call, matches the DNA was not checked. TRBV21-1 is listed as a pseudogene. CDR3 length: 16 residues. In DNA form, the CDR3 reads TGTGCCAGCAGCGGCGGTGGGGAGCTGAGCACAGATACGCAGTATTTT. It encodes CASSGGGELSTDTQYF.

This chain connects TRBV6-5 to TRBJ1-5; D unclear. V was clipped by 2 bases and J by 7 bases, with 9 bases between them. This CDR3 comprises 13 residues. In germline, CDR1 is MNHEY, CDR2 SVGAGI. The CDR3 DNA reads as TGTGCCAGCAGTTACCTGGGAGGCCAGCCCCAGCATTTT. It specifies CASSYLGGQPQHF.

This chain uses TRBV6-1 with TRBJ2-7; tentatively, D is TRBD1 (6 bases). V was cut by 10 bases and J by 12 bases, with 22 bases left in between. Germline V CDR1 and CDR2: MNHNS, SASEGT. The CDR3 length is 12 residues. As DNA, the CDR3 is TGTGCCACCCGGTGGGGGCCCAAGGAGGTGTACTTC. It specifies CATRWGPKEVYF.

The chain combines TRBV6-5 with TRBJ2-7; D is possibly TRBD2 (6 bases). Germline CDR1 reads MNHEY; CDR2 reads SVGAGI. The V end lost 11 bases, the J end lost 4 bases, and 21 bases lay between the germline ends. This CDR3 is built from 14 residues. CDR3 loop: CALRNGRGRYEQYF. The CDR3, as DNA: TGTGCCTTAAGAAACGGGAGAGGCCGGTACGAGCAGTACTTC.

The chain links TRBV19 to TRBJ1-1; 7 positions agree with TRBD1. V gave up 6 bases and J gave up 1 base; unmatched junction bases: 8. Germline CDR1 reads LNHDA; CDR2 reads SQIVND (reference sequence). The CDR3 spans 15 residues. The CDR3 DNA reads as TGTGCCAGTAGGATCACAGGGGCGGCGAACACTGAAGCTTTCTTT. Amino acid sequence: CASRITGAANTEAFF.

The chain carries TRBV28 and TRBJ2-2; D is uncertain. CDR3 length equals 12 residues. Germline values: CDR1 MDHEN, CDR2 SYDVKM. V shed 5 bases and J shed 4 bases, with 5 bases lying between them. Here the CDR3 reads CASSPTTGELFF. DNA for the CDR3: TGTGCCAGCAGTCCTACCACCGGGGAGCTGTTTTTT.

The chain employs TRBV28 and TRBJ2-7, with TRBD1 matching over 7 bases. Germline V gene lookup returns CDR1 MDHEN and CDR2 SYDVKM. The CDR3 runs to 14 residues. Losses at the gene ends were 4 bases for V and 7 bases for J; bases not matched to a gene: 10. CDR3 loop: CASSSQQGPREQYF. The CDR3 nucleotides read TGTGCCAGCAGTTCCCAACAGGGGCCTCGGGAGCAGTACTTC.

J is TRBJ2-2 and V is TRBV6-6; TRBD1 matches 7 bases. After removal of 9 bases from V and 6 bases from J, the junction contained 7 bases not matched to a gene. CDR1 MNHNY and CDR2 SVGAGI come from the germline V gene (reference sequence). The length of the CDR3 is 13 residues. This CDR3 is CASPGGSSGELFF. The CDR3 nucleotides read TGTGCCAGTCCAGGGGGATCTTCCGGGGAGCTGTTTTTT.

The V gene is TRBV2, the J gene TRBJ1-1; D unresolved. The CDR3 has 14 residues. V shed 4 bases and J shed 1 base, with 10 bases lying between them. From germline, CDR1 is SNHLY and CDR2 FYNNEI. Written as DNA, the CDR3 is TGTGCCAGCAGTGTGGTGGGCGCGAACACTGAAGCTTTCTTT. Amino acid sequence: CASSVVGANTEAFF.

The J gene is TRBJ2-7, the V gene TRBV7-2, with D possibly matching TRBD2 (6 bases). Germline V CDR1 and CDR2: SGHTA, FQGNSA. This CDR3 has 15 residues. V was clipped by 5 bases and J by 3 bases, with 17 bases between them. Written as DNA, the CDR3 is TGTGCCAGCAGCCTAACGGCGGGGTCGGACTACGAGCAGTACTTC. It encodes CASSLTAGSDYEQYF.

The gene calls are TRBV4-1 and TRBJ2-6, with 8 bases matching TRBD1. The junction had 12 bases not matched to a gene; V was cut back by 4 bases and J by 1 base. Germline CDR1 is MGHRA and CDR2 is YSYEKL. There are 19 residues in the CDR3. CDR3 nucleotide sequence: TGCGCCAGCAGCCTCAGGGGGCCCCAATTAAGTTCTGGGGCCAACGTCCTGACTTTC. Its protein is CASSLRGPQLSSGANVLTF.

The CDR3 DNA follows: TGTGCCAGCAGTCTAAGAAATTCACCCCTCCACTTT. It yields the protein CASSLRNSPLHF. J is TRBJ1-6 and V is TRBV27; unclear D gene. The CDR3 totals 12 residues. CDR1 MNHEY and CDR2 SMNVEV come from the germline V gene (reference sequence). Between the trimmed V and J ends, which lost 5 bases and 7 bases, there was a span of 6 bases.

The genes are TRBV7-3 and TRBJ1-6; the match to TRBD1 covers 7 bases. The germline CDR1 and CDR2 sequences are SGHTA and FQGTGA. Trimming at V came to 2 bases and at J to 9 bases, leaving 4 bases not matched to a gene. CDR3 length equals 14 residues. CDR3 amino acids: CASSLGTALSPLHF. The CDR3 DNA is TGTGCCAGCAGCTTAGGGACAGCCCTTTCACCCCTCCACTTT.

The gene calls are TRBV28 and TRBJ1-5; D is possibly TRBD1 (6 bases). Germline CDR1 reads MDHEN; CDR2 reads SYDVKM. With 5 bases removed from V and 5 bases from J, the gap between germline ends came to 13 bases. CDR3 length: 14 residues. CDR3 DNA: TGTGCCAGCAGTGACAGGTTTCTGGATCAGCCCCAGCATTTT. It translates to CASSDRFLDQPQHF. Using reference TRBV28 and TRBJ1-5 for the parts outside the CDR3, the full variable domain is DVKVTQSSRYLVKRTGEKVFLECVQDMDHENMFWYRQDPGLGLRLIYFSYDVKMKEKGDIPEGYSVSREKKERFSLILESASTNQTSMYLCASSDRFLDQPQHFGDGTRLSIL.

This clone was seen only a few times. This chain joins TRBV7-8 and TRBJ1-5; TRBD1 agrees at 8 bases. With V trimmed by 5 bases and J by 0 bases, 6 bases remained unmatched. Germline CDR1 is SGHVS and CDR2 is FQNEAQ. The CDR3 has 16 amino acids. In nucleotides, the CDR3 is TGTGCCAGCAGCCCAAGGACAGGGTATAGCAATCAGCCCCAGCATTTT. Translating it yields CASSPRTGYSNQPQHF.

The chain is built from TRBV6-6 and TRBJ1-2; the D gene is possibly TRBD1 (5 bases). Trimming took off 8 bases at V and 1 base at J, with 14 bases between the two ends. The CDR3 spans 14 residues. Germline V lookup: CDR1 MNHNY, CDR2 SVGAGI (reference sequence). This chain's CDR3 is CASRGGVLNYGYTF. The CDR3 DNA is TGTGCCAGCCGTGGGGGGGTCCTTAACTATGGCTACACCTTC.

The V and J genes are TRBV9 and TRBJ2-5; D is ambiguous. This CDR3 region has 11 residues. Trimming removed 7 bases at V and 3 bases at J, with 7 bases between. Per the germline V gene, CDR1 is SGDLS and CDR2 is YYNGEE. CDR3: CASLIEETQYF. The CDR3 bases are TGTGCCAGCCTTATCGAAGAGACCCAGTACTTC.

V usage is TRBV7-8 and J usage is TRBJ2-4; D perhaps matches TRBD1 (5 bases). The germline CDR1 and CDR2 sequences are SGHVS and FQNEAQ. The CDR3 length is 15 residues. Trimming pared 5 bases from V and 4 bases from J, leaving 15 bases between. For the CDR3, the DNA is TGTGCCAGCAGCCCGACTGTGACAGAGAAAAACATTCAGTACTTC. This codes for CASSPTVTEKNIQYF.

The chain recombines TRBV5-4 with TRBJ2-5; 7 nucleotides match TRBD1. Trimming took 4 bases from V and 3 from J; bases not matched to a gene: 3. Germline values: CDR1 SGHNT, CDR2 YYREEE (reference sequence). This CDR3 has 13 amino acids. Here the CDR3 reads CASSRQGEETQYF. The DNA of the CDR3 is TGTGCCAGCAGCCGACAGGGCGAAGAGACCCAGTACTTC.

This chain uses TRBV5-1 with TRBJ1-2; tentative D call: TRBD1 (5 bases). The V end was cut by 4 bases, the J end by 7 bases, with 14 bases between. Germline V lookup: CDR1 SGHRS, CDR2 YFSETQ. The CDR3 loop spans 13 amino acids. The CDR3 sequence is CASSRGGWSGYTF. The CDR3 bases are TGCGCCAGCAGCAGGGGTGGCTGGAGTGGCTACACCTTC. Together with reference TRBV5-1 and TRBJ1-2, the CDR3 gives the full variable domain: KAGVTQTPRYLIKTRGQQVTLSCSPISGHRSVSWYQQTPGQGLQFLFEYFSETQRNKGNFPGRFSGRQFSNSRSEMNVSTLELGDSALYLCASSRGGWSGYTFGSGTRLTVV.

CDR3 in DNA: TGTGCCAGCAGCTTAGGCATCTGGGGGGAGAACACTGAAGCTTTCTTT. Amino acid sequence: CASSLGIWGENTEAFF. This chain links TRBV11-2 with TRBJ1-1; maybe TRBD1 (5 bases). Germline-derived CDR1 and CDR2 are SGHAT and FQNNGV. The CDR3 has 16 residues. The V and J ends lost 1 base and 1 base respectively, with 13 bases between them.

The chain combines TRBV27 with TRBJ2-5; 8 bases fit TRBD1. The CDR3 is made up of 13 amino acids. Germline CDR1 MNHEY, CDR2 SMNVEV (reference sequence). V was pared by 6 bases and J by 7 bases, with 7 bases of the junction left unmatched. The CDR3 DNA reads as TGTGCCAGCAGACAGGGGGGTGGTGGGACCCAGTACTTC. This sequence encodes CASRQGGGGTQYF.

The CDR3 DNA sequence: TGTGCCAGCAGCCGGGACAGGGGTACTAGCGGGGTCACGGATACGCAGTATTTT. Its translation is CASSRDRGTSGVTDTQYF. V is TRBV28 and J is TRBJ2-3; D is tentatively TRBD1 or TRBD2 (10 bases each). V was shortened by 6 bases and J by 6 bases, with 28 bases between the two germline ends. CDR1 MDHEN and CDR2 SYDVKM come from the germline V gene. This CDR3 region has 18 residues.